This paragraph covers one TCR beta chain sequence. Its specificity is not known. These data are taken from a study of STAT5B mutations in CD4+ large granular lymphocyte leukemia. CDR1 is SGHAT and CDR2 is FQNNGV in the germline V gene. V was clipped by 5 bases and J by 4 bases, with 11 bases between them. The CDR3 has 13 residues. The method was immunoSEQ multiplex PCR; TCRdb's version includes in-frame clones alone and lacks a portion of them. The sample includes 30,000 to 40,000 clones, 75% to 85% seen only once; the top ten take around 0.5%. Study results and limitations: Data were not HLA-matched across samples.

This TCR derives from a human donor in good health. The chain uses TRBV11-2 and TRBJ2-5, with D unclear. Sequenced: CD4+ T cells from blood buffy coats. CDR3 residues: CASSLAPTETQYF. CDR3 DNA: TGTGCCAGCAGCCTGGCCCCGACAGAGACCCAGTACTTC.